This T cell receptor (beta chain) was identified in a study of shared clonotypes between healthy human individuals. Germline V gene data show CDR1 as SGHDT and CDR2 as YYEEEE. The CDR3 spans 14 residues. V lost 0 bases and J 0 bases, leaving 7 bases between the germline ends. This clone showed up just once. Libraries were prepared by immunoSEQ multiplex PCR; TCRdb keeps only in-frame clonotypes and omits some of them. The sample records about 1 million clones, about 80% being singletons. Sequencing was performed on memory CD4+ T cells sorted from blood. Subset meaning: CD45RA-negative fraction. The clonotype comes from a man between 18 and 29 years old in good health. V is TRBV5-6 and J is TRBJ2-7; perhaps TRBD1 as D (5 bases). The CDR3 spells CASSLGGHSYEQYF. CDR3 nucleotide sequence: TGTGCCAGCAGCTTGGGGGGCCACTCCTACGAGCAGTACTTC.